This T cell receptor beta chain is from a study of blood T cells in healthy people across ages. A note on this clonotype: The antigen remains unidentified.

Study-wide points: Expanded clonotype changes were possibly confounded by unknown donor CMV status. When one million T cells were used, diversity estimates were thought to be underestimates.

Per individual sample, total RNA of at least 6 micrograms was extracted. PCR was performed a second time for about 7 to 11 cycles using a sample-barcoded 5' primer and a J-beta primer mix. Each cDNA molecule, via a template-switch adaptor with 12 random nucleotides, was tagged. One entry per CDR3 protein, called by TCRdb with MiXCR from the 5' RACE reads. This table has approximately 1,000,000 distinct CDR3 sequences, more than 35% appearing once. The V gene's germline CDR1 is SNHLY and CDR2 FYNNEI. The CDR3 runs to 14 residues. The V and J ends lost 4 bases and 6 bases, in that order; junction bases with no gene match: 9.

The sequence was collected from a woman in her sixties in good health. The sequenced material came from blood. This chain joins TRBV2 and TRBJ2-7, with 7 bases identical to TRBD1. Here the CDR3 DNA reads TGTGCCAGCAGTGGACTGGTCAAGGGGGCCGAGCAGTACTTC. It codes for CASSGLVKGAEQYF. The whole variable domain, filled in from reference TRBV2 and TRBJ2-7, reads EPEVTQTPSHQVTQMGQEVILRCVPISNHLYFYWYRQILGQKVEFLVSFYNNEISEKSEIFDDQFSVERPDGSNFTLKIRSTKLEDSAMYFCASSGLVKGAEQYFGPGTRLTVT.